This T cell receptor beta chain originates from a study of identical twins. Template switching, a step in the protocol, added a universal primer site, and cDNA carried unique molecular identifiers. Using its own MiXCR run on the 5' RACE reads, TCRdb lists one record per CDR3 protein. The sample records about 520,000 distinct CDR3 sequences, approximately 22% being singletons. This clonotype was observed a handful of times. This same sample was also part of a study on T cells expressing NK-cell markers. That study reports: Seven of the eight sequenced donors were classified as HCMV-seropositive, and one was classified as seronegative. These clonotypes, the leaders elsewhere, also led the CD3+CD56-NKG2C+ fraction in four donors. Unclear, still, was the HCMV specificity of the expanded NKG2C+ T cell clones.

The receptor comes from a young woman in good health. What was sequenced was CD4+ T cells sorted from blood.

The CDR3 DNA sequence: TGCGCCAGCGGTAAAGACCCCGGCGACAACGAGCAGTACTTC. Amino acids: CASGKDPGDNEQYF. The chain carries TRBV5-1 and TRBJ2-7; no firm D call. V was clipped by 7 bases and J by 5 bases, with 19 bases between them. This CDR3 has 14 residues. CDR1 is SGHRS and CDR2 is YFSETQ in the germline V gene.